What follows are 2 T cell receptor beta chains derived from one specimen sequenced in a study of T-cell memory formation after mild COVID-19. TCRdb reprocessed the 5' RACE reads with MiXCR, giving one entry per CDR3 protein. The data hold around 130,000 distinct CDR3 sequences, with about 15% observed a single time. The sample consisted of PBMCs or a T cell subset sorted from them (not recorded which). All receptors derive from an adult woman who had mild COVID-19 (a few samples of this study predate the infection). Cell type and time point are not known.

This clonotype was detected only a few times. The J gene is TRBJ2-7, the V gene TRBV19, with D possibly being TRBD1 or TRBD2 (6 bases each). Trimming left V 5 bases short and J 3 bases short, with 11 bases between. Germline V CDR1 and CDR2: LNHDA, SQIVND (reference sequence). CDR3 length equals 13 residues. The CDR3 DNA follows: TGTGCCAGTAGTCCGAGGGGGGTCTACGAGCAGTACTTC. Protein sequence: CASSPRGVYEQYF.

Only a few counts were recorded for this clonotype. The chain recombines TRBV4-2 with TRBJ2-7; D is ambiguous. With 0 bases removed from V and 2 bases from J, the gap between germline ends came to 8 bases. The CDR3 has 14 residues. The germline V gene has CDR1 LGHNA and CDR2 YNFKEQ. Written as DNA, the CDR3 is TGTGCCAGCAGCCAAGATCTGGAAACCTACGAGCAGTACTTC. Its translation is CASSQDLETYEQYF.